Sequencing of this T cell receptor (beta chain) was carried out in a study of Ad26.COV2.S vaccination and SARS-CoV-2 variants. The method was immunoSEQ multiplex PCR; TCRdb's version includes in-frame clones alone and lacks a portion of them. Among approximately 300,000 clones listed, roughly 84% were seen once. Indicated treatment: around 19 received Ad26.COV2.S at low or high dose, single or two shots; about 5 received placebo; per-sample allocation not given. Sampling occurred on day 63 after the first vaccine or placebo injection. This CDR3 comprises 12 residues. The germline V and J ends were trimmed by 7 bases and 5 bases, with 12 bases remaining between them. CDR1 MNHNY and CDR2 SVGAGI come from the germline V gene (reference sequence).

J is TRBJ2-7 and V is TRBV6-6, with unresolved D. The sequence was collected from a person aged 18-65 years who received the Ad26.COV2.S COVID-19 vaccine or a placebo. This specimen was peripheral blood, taken in a trial of Ad26.COV2.S vaccine versus placebo. Here the CDR3 reads CASNAPANEQYF. Here the CDR3 DNA reads TGTGCCAGCAACGCCCCCGCCAACGAGCAGTACTTC.